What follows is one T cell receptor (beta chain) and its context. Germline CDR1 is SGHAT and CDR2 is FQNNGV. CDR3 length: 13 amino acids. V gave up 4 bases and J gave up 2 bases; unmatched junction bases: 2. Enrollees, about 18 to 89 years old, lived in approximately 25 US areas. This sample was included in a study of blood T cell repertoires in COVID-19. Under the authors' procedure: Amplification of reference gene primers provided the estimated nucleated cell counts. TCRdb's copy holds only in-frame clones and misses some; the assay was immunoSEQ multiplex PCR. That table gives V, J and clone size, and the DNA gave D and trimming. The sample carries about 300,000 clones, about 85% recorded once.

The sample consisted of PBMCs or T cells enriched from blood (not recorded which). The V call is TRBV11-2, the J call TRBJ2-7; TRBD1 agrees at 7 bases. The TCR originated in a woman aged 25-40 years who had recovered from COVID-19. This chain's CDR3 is CASSWGQTYEQYF. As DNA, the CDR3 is TGTGCCAGCAGCTGGGGACAGACCTACGAGCAGTACTTC.